This T cell receptor (beta chain) was observed in a study of blood T cell repertoires in COVID-19 (dated by TCRdb to between 2020 and 2021). Turning to the overall study: Collaborator samples came from the United States, Italy and Spain and covered acute and convalescent phases of COVID-19. The material from the prospective study consisted of cDNA or gDNA derived from T cells, B-cell-depleted T cells, or PBMCs. Deeply sampled blood TCRbeta repertoires from subjects exposed to, actively infected with, or recovered from COVID-19 were included in the dataset. The repertoires were released in a freely available public database intended as a resource for research on the immune response to SARS-CoV-2. The samples were drawn from two sources: the first 160 participants of the ongoing ImmuneRACE study, and over 1,000 subjects contributed by 6 global collaborators. The sample metadata nearly always contained a de-identified subject ID, COVID-19 status, age in years and sex. Where available, HLA class I and class II types were obtained from metadata supplied by the sample provider rather than from assay-based typing. Points the paper makes about the study in general: How much clinical and demographic metadata was included differed by source and by participant, and the metadata was provided uncurated.

Each collaborating institution followed its own protocols to collect whole blood in K2EDTA tubes. For TCRbeta analysis, collaborators shipped samples in one of three forms: frozen whole blood, isolated PBMCs, or DNA extracted from either of those sample types. In regard to this clone: Its antigen remains undetermined. No quality values exist for individual bases; no much larger clone is one base distant.

The CDR3 has 12 amino acids, counting the end cysteine and phenylalanine. The DNA shown is the 36-base CDR3, in frame from base 1. CDR1 and CDR2, per the germline V gene, are SQVTM and ANQGSEA. Trimming removed 7 bases from V and 5 bases from J; the gene matches leave 5 bases unexplained. TCRbeta CDR3 regions were amplified from genomic DNA by means of the immunoSEQ Assay, a bias-controlled multiplex PCR. The published analysis was carried out like this. Within the assay, amplification of reference gene primers was used to estimate how many nucleated cells each sample contained. Sequence reads were collapsed and filtered to measure the absolute abundance of every unique TCRbeta CDR3 rearrangement. Productive Simpson clonality was computed per sample as the square root of Simpson's diversity index over productive rearrangements. The source is immuneACCESS, and TCRdb retained only in-frame sequences with V and J called. Part of the clones is not carried over; for the studies checked, unresolved V genes explain less than half of this, and the remainder is unexplained. Clone size and the V and J calls come from that table; the DNA yielded D and trimming. Present in this sample are around 110,000 clones, just under 80% of which were seen just once. The ten largest clonotypes hold 16% of the sample.

This sequence uses TRBV29-1 and TRBJ1-5; 7 central bases correspond to TRBD1. Material for sequencing was peripheral blood. This receptor was identified in a man between 60 and 75 years old with active or convalescent COVID-19. The base sequence is TGCAGCGCCCGACAGGGCGATCAGCCCCAGCATTTT. The encoded protein is CSARQGDQPQHF.